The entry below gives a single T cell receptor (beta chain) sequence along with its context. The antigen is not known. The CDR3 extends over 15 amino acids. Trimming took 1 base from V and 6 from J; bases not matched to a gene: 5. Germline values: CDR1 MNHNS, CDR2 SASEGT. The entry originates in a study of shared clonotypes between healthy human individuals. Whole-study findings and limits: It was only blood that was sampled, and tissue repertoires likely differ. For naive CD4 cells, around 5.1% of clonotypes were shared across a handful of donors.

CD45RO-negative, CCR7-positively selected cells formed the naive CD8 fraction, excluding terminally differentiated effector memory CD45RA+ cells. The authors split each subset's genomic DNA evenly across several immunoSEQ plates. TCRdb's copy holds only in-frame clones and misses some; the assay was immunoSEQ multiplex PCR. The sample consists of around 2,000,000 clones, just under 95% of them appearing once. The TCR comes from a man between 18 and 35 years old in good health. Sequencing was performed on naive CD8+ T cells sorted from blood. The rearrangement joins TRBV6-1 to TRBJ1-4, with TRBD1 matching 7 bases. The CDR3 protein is CASSEEGRGDEKLFF. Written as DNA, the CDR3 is TGTGCCAGCAGTGAAGAAGGCAGGGGGGATGAAAAACTGTTTTTT.